The TCR beta chain described here comes from a study of Ad26.COV2.S vaccination and SARS-CoV-2 variants. About the study: Donor allocation was to the COV1001 Ad26.COV2.S trial arm. Into the muscle, Ad26.COV2.S was dosed once or twice, 56 days apart. Study-level results: Spike-specific TCR breadth in vaccine recipients exceeded that seen in placebo recipients.

Described treatment: some 20 received Ad26.COV2.S at low or high dose, single or two shots; roughly 5 received placebo; per-sample allocation not given. Samples analyzed were those drawn on day 63 after the first vaccine or placebo injection. An adult aged 18-55 years in Boston served as the donor. Losses at the gene ends were 3 bases for V and 5 bases for J; bases not matched to a gene: 10. Germline CDR1 is DFQATT and CDR2 is SNEGSKA (reference sequence). The CDR3 contains 16 residues. On this clone itself: Antigen: not known.

Measured with immunoSEQ multiplex PCR; TCRdb has only the in-frame clones, and not every one. The profile shows about 430,000 clones, about nine tenths of them singletons. The clonotype originates from a person between 18 and 65 years old who received the Ad26.COV2.S COVID-19 vaccine or a placebo. The rearrangement links TRBV20-1 to TRBJ2-3, with 11 bases aligning to TRBD2. The sequences come from peripheral blood, collected in a trial of Ad26.COV2.S vaccine versus placebo. CDR3 coding DNA: TGCAGTGCTAGTCAATTAGCGGGAGGGCATGGAGATACGCAGTATTTT. Protein: CSASQLAGGHGDTQYF.